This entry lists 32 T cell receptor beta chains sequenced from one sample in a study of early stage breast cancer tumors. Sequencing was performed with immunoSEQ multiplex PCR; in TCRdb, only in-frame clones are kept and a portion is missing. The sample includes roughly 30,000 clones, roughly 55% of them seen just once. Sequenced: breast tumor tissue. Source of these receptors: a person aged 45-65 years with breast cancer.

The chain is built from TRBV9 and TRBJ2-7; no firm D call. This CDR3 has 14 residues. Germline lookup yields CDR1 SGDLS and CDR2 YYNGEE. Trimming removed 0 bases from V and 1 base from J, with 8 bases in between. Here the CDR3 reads CASSVAAGSYEQYF. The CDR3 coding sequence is TGTGCCAGCAGCGTAGCGGCAGGTTCCTACGAGCAGTACTTC.

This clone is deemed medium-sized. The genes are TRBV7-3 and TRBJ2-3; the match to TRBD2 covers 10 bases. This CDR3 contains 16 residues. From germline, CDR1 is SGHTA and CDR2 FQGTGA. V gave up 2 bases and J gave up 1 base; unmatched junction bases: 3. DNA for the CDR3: TGTGCCAGCAGCTTACTAGCGGGAGCCGGCACAGATACGCAGTATTTT. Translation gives CASSLLAGAGTDTQYF.

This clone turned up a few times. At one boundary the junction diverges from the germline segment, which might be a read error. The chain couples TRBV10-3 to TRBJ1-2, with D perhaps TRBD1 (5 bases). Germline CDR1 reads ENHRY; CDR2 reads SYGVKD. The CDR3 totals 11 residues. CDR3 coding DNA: TGTGCCAGCAGTTCAGGGAGGCGCTACACCTTC. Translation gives CASSSGRRYTF.

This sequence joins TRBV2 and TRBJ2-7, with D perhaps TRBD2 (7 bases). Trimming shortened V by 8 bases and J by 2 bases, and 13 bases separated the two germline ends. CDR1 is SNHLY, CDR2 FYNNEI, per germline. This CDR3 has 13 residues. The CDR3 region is CASARGGAYEQYF. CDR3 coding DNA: TGTGCCAGCGCGAGAGGGGGGGCCTACGAGCAGTACTTC. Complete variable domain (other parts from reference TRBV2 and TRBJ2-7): EPEVTQTPSHQVTQMGQEVILRCVPISNHLYFYWYRQILGQKVEFLVSFYNNEISEKSEIFDDQFSVERPDGSNFTLKIRSTKLEDSAMYFCASARGGAYEQYFGPGTRLTVT.

CDR3 DNA: TGCGCCAGCAGCCAAGGGGGGGGCTTAAATGAGCAGTTCTTC. Its translation: CASSQGGGLNEQFF. The V gene is TRBV4-1, the J gene TRBJ2-1; D possibly corresponds to TRBD2 (7 bases). The CDR3 sequence is 14 residues long. The V gene's germline CDR1 is MGHRA and CDR2 YSYEKL. Trimming stripped 1 base from V and 7 bases from J, with 11 bases between.

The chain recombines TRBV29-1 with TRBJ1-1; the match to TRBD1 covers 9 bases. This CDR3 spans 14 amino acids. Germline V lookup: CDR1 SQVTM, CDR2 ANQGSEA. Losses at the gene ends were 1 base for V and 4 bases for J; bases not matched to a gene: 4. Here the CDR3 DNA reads TGCAGCGTTGAAGGGACAGGGGCTGGCACTGAAGCTTTCTTT. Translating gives CSVEGTGAGTEAFF.

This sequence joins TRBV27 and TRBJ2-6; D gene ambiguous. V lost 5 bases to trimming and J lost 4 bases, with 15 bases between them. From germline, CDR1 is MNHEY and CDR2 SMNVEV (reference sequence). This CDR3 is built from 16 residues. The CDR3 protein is CASSPRGRFGANVLTF. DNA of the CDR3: TGTGCCAGCAGTCCCCGCGGCAGGTTCGGGGCCAACGTCCTGACTTTC.

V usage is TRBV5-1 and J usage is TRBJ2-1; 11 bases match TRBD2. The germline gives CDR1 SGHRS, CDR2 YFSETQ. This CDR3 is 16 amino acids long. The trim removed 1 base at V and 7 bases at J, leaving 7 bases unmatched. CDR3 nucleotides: TGCGCCAGCAGCTTGATGGCTCCTAGCGGGGGGAATGAGCAGTTCTTC. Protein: CASSLMAPSGGNEQFF.

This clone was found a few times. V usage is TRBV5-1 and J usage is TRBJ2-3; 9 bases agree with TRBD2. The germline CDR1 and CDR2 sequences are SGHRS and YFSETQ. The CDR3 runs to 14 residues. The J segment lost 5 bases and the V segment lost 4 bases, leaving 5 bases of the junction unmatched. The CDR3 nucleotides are TGCGCCAGCAGCCCTATGACTAGCGGAGATACGCAGTATTTT. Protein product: CASSPMTSGDTQYF.

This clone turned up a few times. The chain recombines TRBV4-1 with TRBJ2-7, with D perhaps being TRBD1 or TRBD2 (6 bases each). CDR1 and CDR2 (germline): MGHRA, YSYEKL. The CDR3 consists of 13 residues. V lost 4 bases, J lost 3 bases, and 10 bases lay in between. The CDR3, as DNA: TGCGCCAGCAGCCGGGGGGCAGGCTACGAGCAGTACTTC. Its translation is CASSRGAGYEQYF.

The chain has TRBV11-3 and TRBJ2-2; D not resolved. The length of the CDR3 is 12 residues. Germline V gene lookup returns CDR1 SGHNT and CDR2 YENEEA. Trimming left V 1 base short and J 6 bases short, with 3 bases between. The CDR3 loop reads CASSLGAGELFF. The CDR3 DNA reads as TGTGCCAGCAGCTTAGGGGCCGGGGAGCTGTTTTTT.

The CDR3, as DNA: TGTGCCAGCAGCTCTACCCTGAACTCTGGAAACACCATATATTTT. It translates to CASSSTLNSGNTIYF. The rearrangement joins TRBV7-9 to TRBJ1-3; D not resolved. Germline lookup yields CDR1 SEHNR and CDR2 FQNEAQ (reference sequence). The CDR3 has 15 amino acids. V gave up 4 bases and J gave up 0 bases, with 10 bases separating them.

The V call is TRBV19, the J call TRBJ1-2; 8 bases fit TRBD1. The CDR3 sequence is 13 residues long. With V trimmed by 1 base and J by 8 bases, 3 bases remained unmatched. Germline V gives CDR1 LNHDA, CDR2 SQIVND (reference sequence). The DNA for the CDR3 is TGTGCCAGTAGTATAGTCGCAGGGGGCGGCTACACCTTC. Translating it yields CASSIVAGGGYTF.

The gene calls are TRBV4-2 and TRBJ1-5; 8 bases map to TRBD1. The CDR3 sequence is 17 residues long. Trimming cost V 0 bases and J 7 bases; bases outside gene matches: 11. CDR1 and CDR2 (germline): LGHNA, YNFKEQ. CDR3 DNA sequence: TGTGCCAGCAGCCAAGACGCTAGGACAGGGACGGACCAGCCCCAGCATTTT. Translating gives CASSQDARTGTDQPQHF.

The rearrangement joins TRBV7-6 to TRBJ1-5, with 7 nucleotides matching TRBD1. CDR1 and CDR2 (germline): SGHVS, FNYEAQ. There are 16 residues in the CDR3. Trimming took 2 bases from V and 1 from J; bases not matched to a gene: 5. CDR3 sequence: CASSLSGGVSNQPQHF. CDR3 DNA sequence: TGTGCCAGCAGCTTATCAGGGGGGGTGAGCAATCAGCCCCAGCATTTT.

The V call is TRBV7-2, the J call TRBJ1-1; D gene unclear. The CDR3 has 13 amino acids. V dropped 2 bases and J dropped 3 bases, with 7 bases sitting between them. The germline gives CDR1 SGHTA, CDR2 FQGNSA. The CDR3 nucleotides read TGTGCCAGCAGCTTATCGGGTGACACTGAAGCTTTCTTT. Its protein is CASSLSGDTEAFF.

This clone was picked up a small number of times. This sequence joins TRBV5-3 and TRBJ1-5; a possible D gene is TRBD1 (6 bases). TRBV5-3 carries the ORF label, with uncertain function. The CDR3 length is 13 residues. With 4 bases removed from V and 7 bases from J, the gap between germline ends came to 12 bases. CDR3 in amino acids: CARSSRGGQPQHF. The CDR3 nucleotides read TGTGCCAGAAGCAGCAGGGGTGGACAGCCCCAGCATTTT.

Here the CDR3 DNA reads TGTGCCAGCAGTGAAGCGCTACCAAGCTACAATGAGCAGTTCTTC. It codes for CASSEALPSYNEQFF. The chain has TRBV2 and TRBJ2-1, with D unclear. This CDR3 is built from 15 residues. In germline, CDR1 is SNHLY, CDR2 FYNNEI. V lost 0 bases, J lost 3 bases, and 9 bases lay in between. The whole variable domain, remainder taken from reference TRBV2 and TRBJ2-1, is EPEVTQTPSHQVTQMGQEVILRCVPISNHLYFYWYRQILGQKVEFLVSFYNNEISEKSEIFDDQFSVERPDGSNFTLKIRSTKLEDSAMYFCASSEALPSYNEQFFGPGTRLTVL.

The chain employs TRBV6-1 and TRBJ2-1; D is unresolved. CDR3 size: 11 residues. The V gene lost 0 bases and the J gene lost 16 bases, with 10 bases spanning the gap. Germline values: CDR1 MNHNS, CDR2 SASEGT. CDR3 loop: CASSEAVARFF. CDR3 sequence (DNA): TGTGCCAGCAGTGAAGCCGTGGCAAGATTCTTC.

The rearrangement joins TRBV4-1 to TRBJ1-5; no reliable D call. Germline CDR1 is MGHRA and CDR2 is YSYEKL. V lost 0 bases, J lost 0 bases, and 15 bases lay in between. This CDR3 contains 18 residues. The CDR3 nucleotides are TGCGCCAGCAGCCAAGATTTCCCGACACTCTATAGCAATCAGCCCCAGCATTTT. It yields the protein CASSQDFPTLYSNQPQHF.

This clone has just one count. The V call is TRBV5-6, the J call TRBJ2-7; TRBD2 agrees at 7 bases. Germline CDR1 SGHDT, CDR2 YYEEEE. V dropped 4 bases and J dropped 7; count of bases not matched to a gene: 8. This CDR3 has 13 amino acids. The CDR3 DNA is TGTGCCAGCAGCCGGACTAGACTACGTGAGCAGTACTTC. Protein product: CASSRTRLREQYF.

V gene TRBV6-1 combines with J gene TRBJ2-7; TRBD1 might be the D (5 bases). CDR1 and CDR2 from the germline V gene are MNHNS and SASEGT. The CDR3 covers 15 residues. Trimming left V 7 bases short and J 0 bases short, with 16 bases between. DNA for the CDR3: TGTGCCAGCACCCCCCAGGGTGGGGACTCCTACGAGCAGTACTTC. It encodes CASTPQGGDSYEQYF.

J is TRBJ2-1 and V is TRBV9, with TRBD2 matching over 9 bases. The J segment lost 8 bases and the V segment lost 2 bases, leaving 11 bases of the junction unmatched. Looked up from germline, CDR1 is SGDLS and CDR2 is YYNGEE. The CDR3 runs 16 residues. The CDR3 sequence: CASSVTPGLALDEQFF. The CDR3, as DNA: TGTGCCAGCAGCGTCACCCCGGGACTAGCCCTCGATGAGCAGTTCTTC.

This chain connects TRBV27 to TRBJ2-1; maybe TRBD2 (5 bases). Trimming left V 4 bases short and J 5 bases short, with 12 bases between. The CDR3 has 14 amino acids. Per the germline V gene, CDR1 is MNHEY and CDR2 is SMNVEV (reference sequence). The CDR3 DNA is TGTGCCAGCAGTTCCCGCCTAGCCCACAATGAGCAGTTCTTC. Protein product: CASSSRLAHNEQFF.

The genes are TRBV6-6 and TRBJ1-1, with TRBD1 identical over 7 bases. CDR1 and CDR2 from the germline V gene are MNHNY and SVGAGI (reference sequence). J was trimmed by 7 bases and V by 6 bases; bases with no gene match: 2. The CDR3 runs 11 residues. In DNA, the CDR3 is TGTGCCAGCAGAGGGACAGTTGAAGCTTTCTTT. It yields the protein CASRGTVEAFF.

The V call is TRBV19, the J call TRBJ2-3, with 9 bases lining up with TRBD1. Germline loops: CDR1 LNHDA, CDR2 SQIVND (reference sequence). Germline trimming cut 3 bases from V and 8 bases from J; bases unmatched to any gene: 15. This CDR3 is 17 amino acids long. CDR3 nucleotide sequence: TGTGCCAGTAGTATGGGCTCCGGGACAGGGAGTTACGTTACGCAGTATTTT. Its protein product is CASSMGSGTGSYVTQYF.

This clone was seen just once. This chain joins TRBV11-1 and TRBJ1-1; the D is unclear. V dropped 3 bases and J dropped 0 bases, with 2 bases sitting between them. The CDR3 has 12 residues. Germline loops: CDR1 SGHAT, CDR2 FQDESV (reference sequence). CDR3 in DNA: TGTGCCAGCAGCTTCTTGAACACTGAAGCTTTCTTT. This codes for CASSFLNTEAFF.

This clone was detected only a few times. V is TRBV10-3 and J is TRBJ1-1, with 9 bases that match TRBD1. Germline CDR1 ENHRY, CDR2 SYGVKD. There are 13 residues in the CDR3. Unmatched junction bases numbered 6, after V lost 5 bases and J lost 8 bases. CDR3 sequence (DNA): TGTGCCATCAGTCGGGACAGGGAATACGAAGCTTTCTTT. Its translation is CAISRDREYEAFF.

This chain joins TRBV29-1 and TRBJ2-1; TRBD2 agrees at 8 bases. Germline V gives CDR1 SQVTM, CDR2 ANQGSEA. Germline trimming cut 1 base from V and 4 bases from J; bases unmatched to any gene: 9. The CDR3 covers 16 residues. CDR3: CSVEGPELAVYNEQFF. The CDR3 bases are TGCAGCGTTGAAGGCCCCGAACTAGCGGTGTACAATGAGCAGTTCTTC.

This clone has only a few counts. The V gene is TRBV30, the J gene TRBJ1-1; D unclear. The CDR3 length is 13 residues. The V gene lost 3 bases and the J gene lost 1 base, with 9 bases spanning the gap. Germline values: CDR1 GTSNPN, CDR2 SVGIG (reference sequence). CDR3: CAWRLNRNTEAFF. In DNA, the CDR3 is TGTGCCTGGAGGCTTAACAGGAACACTGAAGCTTTCTTT. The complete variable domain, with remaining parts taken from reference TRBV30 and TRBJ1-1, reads SQTIHQWPATLVQPVGSPLSLECTVEGTSNPNLYWYRQAAGRGLQLLFYSVGIGQISSEVPQNLSASRPQDRQFILSSKKLLLSDSGFYLCAWRLNRNTEAFFGQGTRLTVV.

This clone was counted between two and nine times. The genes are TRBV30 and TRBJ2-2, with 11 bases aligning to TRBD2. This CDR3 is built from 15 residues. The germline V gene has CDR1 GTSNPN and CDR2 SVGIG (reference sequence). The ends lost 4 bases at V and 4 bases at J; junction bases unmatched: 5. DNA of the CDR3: TGTGCCTGGACCCGACTAGCGGGACGCACCGGGGAGCTGTTTTTT. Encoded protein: CAWTRLAGRTGELFF.

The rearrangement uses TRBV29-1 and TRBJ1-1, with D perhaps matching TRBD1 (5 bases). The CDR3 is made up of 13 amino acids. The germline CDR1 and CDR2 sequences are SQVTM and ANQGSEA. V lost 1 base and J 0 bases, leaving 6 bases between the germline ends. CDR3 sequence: CSVEGQMNTEAFF. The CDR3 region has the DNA TGCAGCGTTGAAGGACAGATGAACACTGAAGCTTTCTTT.